These 5 T cell receptor beta chains came from one sample sequenced in a study of shared clonotypes between healthy human individuals. CD8 cells classed as naive were CD45RO-negative and positively selected for CCR7, excluding terminally differentiated effector memory CD45RA+ cells. Here immunoSEQ multiplex PCR was the method, and the copy in TCRdb shows in-frame clones only, minus some. The sample contains about 650,000 clones, over 95% of which appear only once. The sequenced material came from naive CD8+ T cells sorted from blood. The receptors originated from a woman aged 30 to 39 in good health.

V gene TRBV6-5 combines with J gene TRBJ2-2; TRBD1 is a possible D gene (5 bases). Germline V gives CDR1 MNHEY, CDR2 SVGAGI. The CDR3 extends over 15 amino acids. The V end lost 0 bases, the J end lost 3 bases, and 8 bases lay between the germline ends. DNA of the CDR3: TGTGCCAGCAGTTACTCGGCAGGGTACACCGGGGAGCTGTTTTTT. Translation gives CASSYSAGYTGELFF.

The chain joins TRBV9 to TRBJ2-7; TRBD2 aligns across 9 bases. This CDR3 is built from 15 residues. The germline V gene has CDR1 SGDLS and CDR2 YYNGEE. V lost 3 bases, J lost 2 bases, and 6 bases stayed unmatched. The CDR3 loop is CASSAWASGTYEQYF. The DNA for the CDR3 is TGTGCCAGCAGCGCCTGGGCTAGCGGGACCTACGAGCAGTACTTC.

This clone was detected once. The rearrangement links TRBV30 to TRBJ1-6, with D perhaps matching TRBD1 (5 bases). CDR1 GTSNPN and CDR2 SVGIG come from the germline V gene (reference sequence). V shed 1 base and J shed 9 bases, with 7 bases lying between them. The CDR3 has 12 residues. The CDR3 loop is CAWSGGSSPLHF. The CDR3 bases are TGTGCCTGGAGTGGGGGGAGTTCACCCCTCCACTTT.

A few counts support this clone. The CDR3 region is CAWTSEWEADTQYF. The CDR3 coding sequence is TGTGCCTGGACCTCGGAGTGGGAGGCTGATACGCAGTATTTT. The chain couples TRBV30 to TRBJ2-3; possible D gene TRBD2, 6 bases. There are 14 residues in the CDR3. V was trimmed by 4 bases and J by 6 bases, leaving 17 bases between them. The germline V gene encodes CDR1 GTSNPN and CDR2 SVGIG (reference sequence).

The chain is built from TRBV5-1 and TRBJ2-7; 10 nucleotides line up with TRBD2. CDR3 length: 14 residues. Germline CDR1 SGHRS, CDR2 YFSETQ. The V gene end was trimmed by 5 bases and the J gene end by 5 bases; junction bases not matched to a gene: 7. The CDR3 nucleotides are TGCGCCAGCAGTGGTTCTAGCGGGAGCCACGAGCAGTACTTC. Translation: CASSGSSGSHEQYF.